This T cell receptor beta chain was retrieved from a study of siplizumab effects on memory and regulatory T cells. Study outcomes and limitations: Naive-or-memory phenotypes were unassignable for roughly 75-97% of proliferating CD4+ or CD8+ clones. To unstimulated subsets, only a minor fraction of alloreactive clones could be mapped.

As concerns this clone: Its antigen is not known.

Per individual sample, about 10^5 TCR templates were assayed. Measured with immunoSEQ multiplex PCR; TCRdb has only the in-frame clones, and not every one. Here the sample spans about 100,000 clones, about 90% being singletons. V dropped 6 bases and J dropped 3 bases, with 11 bases sitting between them. This CDR3 has 13 residues. Germline lookup yields CDR1 SNHLY and CDR2 FYNNEI. The sequencing sample was made of CD4+ T cells sorted from blood. The V gene is TRBV2, the J gene TRBJ1-2, with D perhaps TRBD1 (5 bases). The clonotype originates from a human donor in good health. This CDR3 is CASRIGVDYGYTF. Written as DNA, the CDR3 is TGTGCCAGCAGAATAGGGGTGGACTATGGCTACACCTTC.